A single sample is the source of the 12 T cell receptor beta chains below, sequenced in a study of cytomegalovirus exposure and HLA in healthy donors. Measured with immunoSEQ multiplex PCR; TCRdb has only the in-frame clones, and not every one. The sample has some 250,000 clones; 80% to 95% are singletons. Sequencing was carried out using PBMCs. The receptors originated from a woman aged 25 to 39 in good health and CMV-seronegative.

As regards this clone: The junction departs from germline at one end; a sequencing error may be responsible. The genes are TRBV28 and TRBJ2-7; 9 positions agree with TRBD2. The CDR3 is made up of 15 amino acids. Germline CDR1 and CDR2: MDHEN and SYDVKM. The CDR3: CANSLASGEVGEQYF. The DNA of the CDR3 is TGTGCCAACAGTTTAGCTAGCGGGGAGGTTGGCGAGCAGTACTTC.

V is TRBV11-2 and J is TRBJ1-2; weak D call: TRBD1 (5 bases). V was cut by 5 bases and J by 5 bases, with 27 bases left in between. The CDR3 has 18 amino acids. Looked up from germline, CDR1 is SGHAT and CDR2 is FQNNGV. CDR3 amino acids: CASSHQPEPGLGRYGYTF. The CDR3 bases are TGTGCCAGCAGCCACCAACCCGAACCAGGGTTGGGTAGGTATGGCTACACCTTC. Combining the CDR3 with reference TRBV11-2 and TRBJ1-2 gives the whole variable domain EAGVAQSPRYKIIEKRQSVAFWCNPISGHATLYWYQQILGQGPKLLIQFQNNGVVDDSQLPKDRFSAERLKGVDSTLKIQPAKLEDSAVYLCASSHQPEPGLGRYGYTFGSGTRLTVV.

The V gene is TRBV28, the J gene TRBJ2-7, with 7 nucleotides matching TRBD2. Germline assignment: CDR1 MDHEN and CDR2 SYDVKM. This CDR3 is 13 amino acids long. Trimming took 3 bases from V and 9 from J; bases not matched to a gene: 8. The CDR3 reads CASSLGGMVGQYF. CDR3 DNA sequence: TGTGCCAGCAGTTTGGGAGGGATGGTGGGGCAGTACTTC.

CDR3 coding DNA: TGTGCCAGCAGCTTTAGAGGGATTAATGAAAAACTGTTTTTT. Translating it yields CASSFRGINEKLFF. This chain uses TRBV7-9 with TRBJ1-4; no firm D call. V was trimmed by 3 bases and J by 4 bases, leaving 9 bases between them. The CDR3 runs 14 residues. The germline V gene encodes CDR1 SEHNR and CDR2 FQNEAQ (reference sequence). Full variable domain (rest looked up from reference TRBV7-9 and TRBJ1-4): DTGVSQNPRHKITKRGQNVTFRCDPISEHNRLYWYRQTLGQGPEFLTYFQNEAQLEKSRLLSDRFSAERPKGSFSTLEIQRTEQGDSAMYLCASSFRGINEKLFFGSGTQLSVL.

This clone was detected once. The J gene is TRBJ2-7, the V gene TRBV11-3; 9 nucleotides agree with TRBD2. Germline CDR1 reads SGHNT; CDR2 reads YENEEA. With 6 bases clipped from V and 2 bases from J, the junction kept 2 bases outside the gene matches. The CDR3 has 13 residues. DNA for the CDR3: TGTGCCAGCAGGCGGGAGGGCCCCTACGAGCAGTACTTC. The encoded protein is CASRREGPYEQYF.

The J gene is TRBJ1-1, the V gene TRBV9; D unclear. The germline gives CDR1 SGDLS, CDR2 YYNGEE. The CDR3 spans 13 residues. V lost 3 bases and J lost 5, with 11 bases in between. The CDR3, as DNA: TGTGCCAGCAGCGCCGAACTTAAGACTGAAGCTTTCTTT. It is translated as CASSAELKTEAFF.

This clone was counted a single time. This chain links TRBV9 with TRBJ2-2, with D possibly being TRBD2 (6 bases). Per the germline V gene, CDR1 is SGDLS and CDR2 is YYNGEE. The ends were cut back, 3 bases at V and 5 bases at J, with 17 bases in the middle. This CDR3 spans 16 amino acids. The DNA for the CDR3 is TGTGCCAGCAGCGCTCTCGGAGGGCCGGGAACCGGGGAGCTGTTTTTT. Residues: CASSALGGPGTGELFF.

The chain employs TRBV27 and TRBJ2-3; 13 nucleotides line up with TRBD2. The trim removed 5 bases at V and 6 bases at J, leaving 8 bases unmatched. CDR1 and CDR2 from the germline V gene are MNHEY and SMNVEV (reference sequence). The CDR3 has 16 amino acids. CDR3 protein: CASSTWTSGSGDTQYF. DNA of the CDR3: TGTGCCAGCAGTACCTGGACTAGCGGGAGCGGGGATACGCAGTATTTT.

The chain joins TRBV27 to TRBJ2-7; 8 bases are a match to TRBD1. The germline V gene encodes CDR1 MNHEY and CDR2 SMNVEV (reference sequence). The CDR3 contains 16 residues. V lost 3 bases and J lost 0; bases outside the gene matches: 7. Here the CDR3 reads CASSFGTGSSSYEQYF. Written as DNA, the CDR3 is TGTGCCAGCAGTTTTGGGACAGGATCCAGCTCCTACGAGCAGTACTTC.

This sequence joins TRBV28 and TRBJ2-1, with 13 nucleotides matching TRBD2. The CDR3 sequence is 18 residues long. The ends lost 5 bases at V and 1 base at J; junction bases unmatched: 8. Germline V gives CDR1 MDHEN, CDR2 SYDVKM. The CDR3 here is CASSQRTSGRGSYNEQFF. The DNA for the CDR3 is TGTGCCAGCAGTCAACGGACTAGCGGGAGAGGTTCCTACAATGAGCAGTTCTTC.

The chain links TRBV7-3 to TRBJ2-2; tentative D call: TRBD1 (6 bases). The CDR3 runs to 14 residues. V lost 3 bases, J lost 6 bases, and 11 bases lay in between. Germline assignment: CDR1 SGHTA and CDR2 FQGTGA. CDR3 in DNA: TGTGCCAGCAGCTTGATCTCAGGGGCCGGGGAGCTGTTTTTT. This encodes CASSLISGAGELFF.

V usage is TRBV27 and J usage is TRBJ2-5; possibly TRBD1 for D (7 bases). The germline V gene encodes CDR1 MNHEY and CDR2 SMNVEV (reference sequence). V was trimmed by 6 bases and J by 5 bases, leaving 19 bases between them. This CDR3 is 15 amino acids long. The CDR3: CASSFGGGALETQYF. The CDR3 DNA sequence: TGTGCCAGCAGCTTCGGAGGGGGCGCGTTGGAGACCCAGTACTTC.